The 16 T cell receptor beta chains reported below all come from one sample, sequenced in a study of cytomegalovirus exposure and HLA in healthy donors. PCR involved 60 Vbeta and 13 Jbeta primers. The repertoire was sequenced with immunoSEQ multiplex PCR; TCRdb's copy has only in-frame clones and lacks some. The sample has 100,000 to 150,000 clones, about 79% seen once. The sequencing input was PBMCs. All receptors come from a man aged 18 to 29 in good health and CMV-seronegative.

V and J are TRBV6-4 and TRBJ2-3, with TRBD2 identical over 12 bases. Losses at the gene ends were 4 bases for V and 6 bases for J; bases not matched to a gene: 5. The germline V gene encodes CDR1 MRHNA and CDR2 SNTAGT. The CDR3 consists of 15 residues. CDR3 sequence: CASSGSTSGSDTQYF. DNA for the CDR3: TGTGCCAGCAGTGGGTCGACTAGCGGGAGTGATACGCAGTATTTT.

The chain has TRBV11-2 and TRBJ2-7; a weak D match, TRBD2 (6 bases). This CDR3 spans 13 amino acids. Deletions cut 3 bases from V and 9 bases from J, with 15 bases between. Germline V gene lookup returns CDR1 SGHAT and CDR2 FQNNGV. CDR3 in DNA: TGTGCCAGCAGCTTGGCGGGAACAACCGCGCAGTACTTC. Translated, it gives CASSLAGTTAQYF.

This rearrangement joins TRBV15 to TRBJ1-2, with D possibly being TRBD1 (5 bases). In germline, CDR1 is LNHNV, CDR2 YYDKDF (reference sequence). The CDR3 loop spans 15 amino acids. Trimming removed 1 base at V and 6 bases at J, with 15 bases between. CDR3 region: CATSRALWAGNGYTF. As DNA, the CDR3 is TGTGCCACCAGCAGAGCCCTTTGGGCAGGGAATGGCTACACCTTC.

CDR3 region: CASSGRRVHGYTF. CDR3 DNA: TGTGCCAGCAGCGGTCGGAGGGTTCATGGCTACACCTTC. This chain connects TRBV9 to TRBJ1-2; D ambiguous. The V end lost 3 bases, the J end lost 6 bases, and 12 bases lay between the germline ends. The CDR3 has 13 residues. Germline V gene sequence: CDR1 SGDLS, CDR2 YYNGEE. Full variable domain (remainder filled in from reference TRBV9 and TRBJ1-2): DSGVTQTPKHLITATGQRVTLRCSPRSGDLSVYWYQQSLDQGLQFLIQYYNGEERAKGNILERFSAQQFPDLHSELNLSSLELGDSALYFCASSGRRVHGYTFGSGTRLTVV.

The genes are TRBV18 and TRBJ2-7; TRBD2 matches at 7 bases. The germline gives CDR1 KGHSH, CDR2 LQKENI. Trimming removed 1 base from V and 6 bases from J; junction bases left unmatched: 9. The CDR3 has 15 residues. The CDR3 DNA is TGTGCCAGCTCACCACTAGCGGGCACTAGCTCCGAGCAGTACGTC. Residues: CASSPLAGTSSEQYV.

This clone was seen a few times. This chain joins TRBV5-4 and TRBJ1-1; a weak D match, TRBD1 (6 bases). Looked up from germline, CDR1 is SGHNT and CDR2 is YYREEE (reference sequence). V was shortened by 4 bases and J by 5 bases, with 18 bases between the two germline ends. The CDR3 has 15 residues. CDR3: CASSPGGRGKTEAFF. Written as DNA, the CDR3 is TGTGCCAGCAGCCCAGGCGGTAGGGGGAAAACTGAAGCTTTCTTT.

V is TRBV9 and J is TRBJ1-6; D not resolved. This CDR3 has 14 amino acids. Trimming took off 3 bases at V and 10 bases at J, with 14 bases between the two ends. CDR1 is SGDLS and CDR2 is YYNGEE in the germline V gene. The CDR3 coding sequence is TGTGCCAGCAGCGGAAGAGTAGGGAGCTCACCCCTCCACTTT. This encodes CASSGRVGSSPLHF.

The V call is TRBV2, the J call TRBJ2-1, with 12 bases matching TRBD2. V gave up 6 bases and J gave up 8 bases; unmatched junction bases: 5. The germline CDR1 and CDR2 sequences are SNHLY and FYNNEI. The CDR3 spans 14 residues. CDR3 sequence: CASRRLAGVDEQFF. CDR3 bases: TGTGCCAGCAGAAGACTAGCGGGAGTCGATGAGCAGTTCTTC.

In its sample, this clone was seen a few times. This chain joins TRBV2 and TRBJ1-1, with 9 bases aligning to TRBD1. The CDR3 is made up of 14 amino acids. In germline, CDR1 is SNHLY, CDR2 FYNNEI. J lost 4 bases, V lost 5 bases, and 5 bases had no gene match. The CDR3 nucleotides are TGTGCCAGCAGTACAGGGGGCTCGGTCACTGAAGCTTTCTTT. Its protein is CASSTGGSVTEAFF.

This chain uses TRBV18 with TRBJ2-3, with D perhaps TRBD1 (5 bases). Germline lookup yields CDR1 KGHSH and CDR2 LQKENI. V lost 8 bases and J lost 2, with 11 bases in between. CDR3 length: 13 amino acids. CDR3 sequence: CASPRQSTDTQYF. The CDR3 DNA reads as TGTGCCAGCCCGCGACAGTCCACAGATACGCAGTATTTT.

The V call is TRBV18, the J call TRBJ2-7; D might be TRBD2 (6 bases). Germline CDR1 and CDR2: KGHSH and LQKENI. The V gene lost 1 base and the J gene lost 2 bases, with 6 bases spanning the gap. This CDR3 is built from 13 residues. The CDR3: CASSPRGAYEQYV. Here the CDR3 DNA reads TGTGCCAGCTCACCACGCGGGGCCTACGAGCAGTACGTC.

This clone was observed a handful of times. V usage is TRBV5-1 and J usage is TRBJ2-7, with TRBD2 as a possible D gene (6 bases). Per the germline V gene, CDR1 is SGHRS and CDR2 is YFSETQ. The CDR3 runs to 14 residues. The V and J ends lost 4 bases and 3 bases respectively, with 14 bases between them. The CDR3 sequence is CASSAGPPNYEQYV. The CDR3 bases are TGCGCCAGCAGCGCGGGACCCCCCAACTACGAGCAGTACGTC.

The V and J genes are TRBV28 and TRBJ1-4; D may be TRBD1 (6 bases). Deletions cut 3 bases from V and 4 bases from J, with 12 bases between. Germline V gene lookup returns CDR1 MDHEN and CDR2 SYDVKM. The CDR3 extends over 15 amino acids. The CDR3 is CASSFRTAFNEKLFF. The CDR3 nucleotides are TGTGCCAGCAGTTTTAGGACAGCGTTTAATGAAAAACTGTTTTTT.

This chain joins TRBV14 and TRBJ1-1; no clear D gene. The CDR3 spans 15 residues. CDR1 is SGHDN, CDR2 FVKESK, per germline. The V end lost 0 bases, the J end lost 4 bases, and 12 bases lay between the germline ends. This CDR3 is CASSQDPGIITEAFF. DNA for the CDR3: TGTGCCAGCAGCCAAGATCCAGGAATAATCACTGAAGCTTTCTTT.

The rearrangement links TRBV7-9 to TRBJ2-5; TRBD2 aligns across 7 bases. Germline V gives CDR1 SEHNR, CDR2 FQNEAQ (reference sequence). Germline trimming cut 2 bases from V and 5 bases from J; bases unmatched to any gene: 14. The CDR3 spans 17 residues. The CDR3 nucleotides are TGTGCCAGCAGCTTAACTGGTTCGGGGGGAGTGGGGGAGACCCAGTACTTC. This gives the protein CASSLTGSGGVGETQYF.

This chain joins TRBV28 and TRBJ2-1; 10 positions match TRBD2. The V and J ends lost 4 bases and 5 bases, in that order; junction bases with no gene match: 8. Germline lookup yields CDR1 MDHEN and CDR2 SYDVKM. The CDR3 has 16 amino acids. Here the CDR3 DNA reads TGTGCCAGCAGTTCGGTGGCTAGCGGGAGTCACAATGAGCAGTTCTTC. Residues: CASSSVASGSHNEQFF. Full variable domain (rest looked up from reference TRBV28 and TRBJ2-1): DVKVTQSSRYLVKRTGEKVFLECVQDMDHENMFWYRQDPGLGLRLIYFSYDVKMKEKGDIPEGYSVSREKKERFSLILESASTNQTSMYLCASSSVASGSHNEQFFGPGTRLTVL.